A single sample is the source of the 31 T cell receptor beta chains below, sequenced in a study of shared clonotypes between healthy human individuals. Measured with immunoSEQ multiplex PCR; TCRdb has only the in-frame clones, and not every one. The repertoire includes some 1 million clones, under 80% of them detected once, and approximately 1.5% sits in the top ten. The material sequenced was memory CD4+ T cells sorted from blood. Stated subset: CD45RA-negative fraction. Receptors were obtained from a man aged 18 to 29 in good health.

This clone is a singleton in its sample. The chain joins TRBV2 to TRBJ2-7; D may be TRBD2 (6 bases). Trimming left V 3 bases short and J 4 bases short, with 13 bases between. CDR3 length: 14 amino acids. Germline V gene lookup returns CDR1 SNHLY and CDR2 FYNNEI. CDR3 nucleotide sequence: TGTGCCAGCAGTGACCAAGCGGGTTCGTACGAGCAGTACTTC. Translation: CASSDQAGSYEQYF.

The chain carries TRBV2 and TRBJ1-4, with unresolved D. Germline-derived CDR1 and CDR2 are SNHLY and FYNNEI. This CDR3 is 12 amino acids long. V lost 2 bases and J 11 bases, leaving 9 bases between the germline ends. As DNA, the CDR3 is TGTGCCAGCAGTGAATGGGAAGTCAAACTGTTTTTT. Translated: CASSEWEVKLFF.

There are a few counts of this clone. The V and J genes are TRBV29-1 and TRBJ1-2; 9 bases are shared with TRBD1. Germline V gives CDR1 SQVTM, CDR2 ANQGSEA. This CDR3 has 13 amino acids. With 5 bases clipped from V and 7 bases from J, the junction kept 8 bases outside the gene matches. The CDR3 region is CSVSTGGAFGYTF. DNA of the CDR3: TGCAGCGTTTCAACAGGGGGCGCATTTGGCTACACCTTC.

The chain has TRBV5-5 and TRBJ1-6; D remains ambiguous. The CDR3 length is 15 residues. V was shortened by 2 bases and J by 9 bases, with 15 bases between the two germline ends. The germline V gene encodes CDR1 SGHKS and CDR2 YYEKEE (reference sequence). The CDR3 loop reads CASSLNPGSSSPLHF. As DNA, the CDR3 is TGTGCCAGCAGCTTAAACCCTGGAAGCAGTTCACCCCTCCACTTT.

The chain joins TRBV2 to TRBJ2-4; D uncertain. Trimming cost V 3 bases and J 1 base, with 13 bases left between them. The length of the CDR3 is 16 residues. Germline V CDR1 and CDR2: SNHLY, FYNNEI. CDR3 coding DNA: TGTGCCAGCAGTGACTCTAGATCCCTGGCCAAAAACATTCAGTACTTC. Translation gives CASSDSRSLAKNIQYF.

The J gene is TRBJ2-7, the V gene TRBV27, with D possibly being TRBD1 (5 bases). CDR3 size: 14 residues. With 0 bases removed from V and 5 bases from J, the gap between germline ends came to 11 bases. CDR1 MNHEY and CDR2 SMNVEV come from the germline V gene (reference sequence). DNA for the CDR3: TGTGCCAGCAGTTTATCGAGGCAGGGCCACGAGCAGTACTTC. Translating gives CASSLSRQGHEQYF.

The V call is TRBV5-1, the J call TRBJ1-2; D gene uncertain. Germline values: CDR1 SGHRS, CDR2 YFSETQ. This CDR3 spans 14 amino acids. Between the trimmed V and J ends, which lost 2 bases and 2 bases, there was a span of 10 bases. CDR3 in amino acids: CASSLSGLNYGYTF. The CDR3 bases are TGCGCCAGCAGCTTATCTGGCCTGAACTATGGCTACACCTTC. The whole variable domain, filled in from reference TRBV5-1 and TRBJ1-2, reads KAGVTQTPRYLIKTRGQQVTLSCSPISGHRSVSWYQQTPGQGLQFLFEYFSETQRNKGNFPGRFSGRQFSNSRSEMNVSTLELGDSALYLCASSLSGLNYGYTFGSGTRLTVV.

This sequence joins TRBV6-5 and TRBJ1-1, with TRBD1 identical over 8 bases. V was clipped by 6 bases and J by 5 bases; unmatched bases: 8. The germline V gene encodes CDR1 MNHEY and CDR2 SVGAGI. There are 14 residues in the CDR3. The DNA for the CDR3 is TGTGCCAGCAGCCCGACAGGGGCAGGAACTGAAGCTTTCTTT. This sequence encodes CASSPTGAGTEAFF.

The CDR3 is CASSFRTSEYNEQFF. The CDR3 DNA is TGTGCCAGCAGCTTCAGGACTAGCGAATACAATGAGCAGTTCTTC. This chain links TRBV7-2 with TRBJ2-1; 9 nucleotides align to TRBD2. Germline V CDR1 and CDR2: SGHTA, FQGNSA. CDR3 length: 15 amino acids. V trimming: 3 bases; J trimming: 4 bases; junction bases outside the gene matches: 4.

This clone has more than one count but fewer than ten. The CDR3 region has the DNA TGTGCCAGTGCCCTAGCGGGAGAACCTACAGATACGCAGTATTTT. Translation gives CASALAGEPTDTQYF. The chain uses TRBV19 and TRBJ2-3; 10 bases match TRBD2. The germline V gene has CDR1 LNHDA and CDR2 SQIVND (reference sequence). Germline trimming cut 8 bases from V and 3 bases from J; bases unmatched to any gene: 8. The CDR3 sequence is 15 residues long. Variable domain in full (rest from reference TRBV19 and TRBJ2-3): DGGITQSPKYLFRKEGQNVTLSCEQNLNHDAMYWYRQDPGQGLRLIYYSQIVNDFQKGDIAEGYSVSREKKESFPLTVTSAQKNPTAFYLCASALAGEPTDTQYFGPGTRLTVL.

Comments on this clone: This specimen includes other DNA sequences encoding the same CDR3. The rearrangement joins TRBV19 to TRBJ2-1, with 8 bases that match TRBD2. Germline V gene lookup returns CDR1 LNHDA and CDR2 SQIVND (reference sequence). The junction had 8 bases not matched to a gene; V was cut back by 3 bases and J by 7 bases. This CDR3 is built from 15 residues. The CDR3 nucleotides read TGTGCCAGTAGTATCGGGACTAGGAGTGGGAATGAGCAGTTCTTC. Its protein product is CASSIGTRSGNEQFF.

The chain carries TRBV6-5 and TRBJ2-7, with a weak D call TRBD2 (5 bases). V was clipped by 7 bases and J by 0 bases, with 13 bases between them. The CDR3 extends over 14 amino acids. The germline CDR1 and CDR2 sequences are MNHEY and SVGAGI. The CDR3 protein is CASKSSPGSYEQYF. The CDR3, as DNA: TGTGCCAGCAAATCTAGCCCGGGCTCCTACGAGCAGTACTTC.

The chain joins TRBV5-1 to TRBJ1-5, with no clear D. Deletions cut 0 bases from V and 5 bases from J, with 15 bases between. The germline CDR1 and CDR2 sequences are SGHRS and YFSETQ. The CDR3 has 16 residues. CDR3 in amino acids: CASSLGPAGSYQPQHF. The DNA for the CDR3 is TGCGCCAGCAGCTTGGGGCCTGCGGGGTCGTATCAGCCCCAGCATTTT.

The V gene is TRBV9, the J gene TRBJ1-1; 9 nucleotides match TRBD1. Per germline, CDR1 SGDLS and CDR2 YYNGEE. This CDR3 has 14 residues. The J segment lost 7 bases and the V segment lost 4 bases, leaving 8 bases of the junction unmatched. CDR3 DNA: TGTGCCAGCAGCCCCCAAACAGGGGGCGGTGAAGCTTTCTTT. Amino acids: CASSPQTGGGEAFF.

Here the CDR3 reads CASNPGGGNTEAFF. CDR3 nucleotide sequence: TGTGCCAGTAACCCCGGGGGGGGGAACACTGAAGCTTTCTTT. The chain uses TRBV2 and TRBJ1-1; possible D gene TRBD1, 5 bases. Per the germline V gene, CDR1 is SNHLY and CDR2 is FYNNEI. This CDR3 is 14 amino acids long. Trimming removed 9 bases from V and 1 base from J, with 15 bases in between.

The gene calls are TRBV28 and TRBJ2-3; no clear D. There are 15 residues in the CDR3. Germline loops: CDR1 MDHEN, CDR2 SYDVKM. The V and J ends lost 4 bases and 4 bases respectively, with 15 bases between them. CDR3 sequence (DNA): TGTGCCAGCAGTTCTCCGGCCACCGGCGCAGATACGCAGTATTTT. This gives the protein CASSSPATGADTQYF.

The chain carries TRBV19 and TRBJ2-7; D gene uncertain. Germline CDR1 reads LNHDA; CDR2 reads SQIVND (reference sequence). The CDR3 spans 15 residues. Trimming removed 6 bases from V and 6 bases from J, with 21 bases in between. The CDR3 bases are TGTGCCAGTAGCAAAACAATCTTAGGGCGAACCGAGCAGTACTTC. Translation: CASSKTILGRTEQYF.

The V and J genes are TRBV2 and TRBJ2-1; 8 bases are shared with TRBD2. V lost 7 bases and J lost 2; bases outside the gene matches: 4. In germline, CDR1 is SNHLY, CDR2 FYNNEI. This CDR3 is 14 amino acids long. CDR3: CASNGGLAYNEQFF. CDR3 nucleotides: TGTGCCAGCAATGGGGGACTAGCCTACAATGAGCAGTTCTTC.

This clone was recorded many times. The rearrangement links TRBV7-3 to TRBJ2-3; D is uncertain. CDR1 and CDR2 from the germline V gene are SGHTA and FQGTGA. CDR3 length: 16 amino acids. V was cut by 5 bases and J by 4 bases, with 19 bases left in between. CDR3 DNA sequence: TGTGCCAGCAGCCCTACGTCTGCGCTTGAACCAGATACGCAGTATTTT. Translated, it gives CASSPTSALEPDTQYF.

In regard to this clone: This sequence is one base from a far larger clone and is likely a read error. Other DNA sequences from this sample encode an identical CDR3 as well. The J gene is TRBJ1-2, the V gene TRBV18, with a possible D match to TRBD1 (5 bases). V was trimmed by 3 bases and J by 4 bases, leaving 9 bases between them. The germline V gene encodes CDR1 KGHSH and CDR2 LQKENI. The CDR3 extends over 13 amino acids. In nucleotides, the CDR3 is TGTGCCAGCTCACCTGGGACGGCCTATGGCTACACCTTC. Translation: CASSPGTAYGYTF.

V is TRBV2 and J is TRBJ1-5; 7 nucleotides align to TRBD1. This CDR3 has 13 residues. Trimming cost V 8 bases and J 4 bases; bases outside gene matches: 5. From germline, CDR1 is SNHLY and CDR2 FYNNEI. CDR3 DNA: TGTGCCAGCGGTCCACAGGGGAATCAGCCCCAGCATTTT. The encoded protein is CASGPQGNQPQHF.

This clone was detected only a few times. The chain combines TRBV10-3 with TRBJ1-1; D is ambiguous. CDR1 ENHRY and CDR2 SYGVKD come from the germline V gene. The CDR3 sequence is 16 residues long. Trimming shortened V by 0 bases and J by 4 bases, and 15 bases separated the two germline ends. The CDR3 coding sequence is TGTGCCATCAGTGAGTCGACCACTCTCAGGAGCACTGAAGCTTTCTTT. This gives the protein CAISESTTLRSTEAFF.

This clone was counted a few times. The chain carries TRBV7-2 and TRBJ1-1; 8 nucleotides align to TRBD1. The CDR3 has 11 amino acids. With 5 bases clipped from V and 8 bases from J, the junction kept 1 base outside the gene matches. In germline, CDR1 is SGHTA, CDR2 FQGNSA. The CDR3: CASSGDREAFF. Written as DNA, the CDR3 is TGTGCCAGCAGCGGGGACAGGGAAGCTTTCTTT.

The chain combines TRBV5-1 with TRBJ2-7; 10 bases match TRBD2. V lost 5 bases and J lost 2; bases outside the gene matches: 7. There are 15 residues in the CDR3. Per the germline V gene, CDR1 is SGHRS and CDR2 is YFSETQ. CDR3 sequence: CASSRTSGVTYEQYF. DNA of the CDR3: TGCGCCAGCAGTCGTACTAGCGGGGTCACCTACGAGCAGTACTTC.

In its sample, this clone was seen a few times. The chain recombines TRBV7-8 with TRBJ1-5; 9 nucleotides match TRBD1. The CDR3 runs to 21 residues. Per germline, CDR1 SGHVS and CDR2 FQNEAQ. Germline trimming cut 1 base from V and 0 bases from J; bases unmatched to any gene: 16. The CDR3 sequence is CASSLETGGWTHFLSNQPQHF. In DNA, the CDR3 is TGTGCCAGCAGCTTAGAAACAGGGGGCTGGACCCATTTCCTTAGCAATCAGCCCCAGCATTTT. The full variable domain, with the rest looked up from reference TRBV7-8 and TRBJ1-5, is GAGVSQSPRYKVAKRGQDVALRCDPISGHVSLFWYQQALGQGPEFLTYFQNEAQLDKSGLPSDRFFAERPEGSVSTLKIQRTQQEDSAVYLCASSLETGGWTHFLSNQPQHFGDGTRLSIL.

In its sample, this clone was seen a few times. This chain uses TRBV10-3 with TRBJ2-1; 10 positions match TRBD2. The CDR3 spans 14 residues. J gave up 1 base and V 7 bases, and 1 base lay outside the gene matches. Germline-derived CDR1 and CDR2 are ENHRY and SYGVKD. The CDR3 DNA sequence: TGTGCCATCACTAGCGGGAGATCCTACAATGAGCAGTTCTTC. This gives the protein CAITSGRSYNEQFF.

J is TRBJ2-1 and V is TRBV7-2; D unclear. The V end lost 1 base, the J end lost 4 bases, and 8 bases lay between the germline ends. Germline values: CDR1 SGHTA, CDR2 FQGNSA. The CDR3 sequence is 14 residues long. The CDR3 region is CASSLVREYNEQFF. The CDR3 DNA follows: TGTGCCAGCAGCTTAGTTAGGGAATACAATGAGCAGTTCTTC. The full variable domain, completed using reference TRBV7-2 and TRBJ2-1, is GAGVSQSPSNKVTEKGKDVELRCDPISGHTALYWYRQSLGQGLEFLIYFQGNSAPDKSGLPSDRFSAERTGGSVSTLTIQRTQQEDSAVYLCASSLVREYNEQFFGPGTRLTVL.

A remark on this clone: Other DNA sequences within the sample encode an identical CDR3. The V call is TRBV29-1, the J call TRBJ2-3, with D possibly being TRBD1 or TRBD2 (6 bases each). Trimming removed 3 bases from V and 1 base from J, with 8 bases in between. The CDR3 has 13 amino acids. CDR1 is SQVTM and CDR2 is ANQGSEA in the germline V gene. The CDR3 coding sequence is TGCAGCGTTGAGAGGGGGGGCACAGATACGCAGTATTTT. Protein: CSVERGGTDTQYF.

The rearrangement joins TRBV28 to TRBJ2-7; 8 bases are a match to TRBD1. Germline CDR1 and CDR2: MDHEN and SYDVKM. The CDR3 spans 14 residues. The ends lost 3 bases at V and 2 bases at J; junction bases unmatched: 3. The CDR3 loop reads CASSLRTGTYEQYF. The CDR3 region has the DNA TGTGCCAGCAGTTTGCGGACAGGGACCTACGAGCAGTACTTC.

This clone was seen once. The gene calls are TRBV21-1 and TRBJ2-2; TRBD1, the table's D call, lacks a check against the DNA. TRBV21-1 is shown as a pseudogene. The CDR3 loop spans 15 amino acids. CDR3 protein: CASSKRQVDPGELFF. CDR3 DNA: TGTGCCAGCAGCAAACGACAGGTGGACCCCGGGGAGCTGTTTTTT.

The chain links TRBV15 to TRBJ2-2, with 9 bases aligning to TRBD1. Germline values: CDR1 LNHNV, CDR2 YYDKDF (reference sequence). CDR3 length: 15 amino acids. V shed 8 bases, J shed 6 bases, and the junction held 10 bases outside the gene matches. The CDR3 protein is CATSTGQGISGELFF. CDR3 coding DNA: TGTGCCACCTCTACGGGACAGGGAATTTCCGGGGAGCTGTTTTTT.